These T cell receptor beta chains were read from a single sample in a study of Ad26.COV2.S vaccination and SARS-CoV-2 variants. Measured with immunoSEQ multiplex PCR; TCRdb has only the in-frame clones, and not every one. This table has hundreds of thousands of clones, around 92% appearing once. The sample in question was peripheral blood, obtained in a trial of Ad26.COV2.S vaccine versus placebo. The receptors here all came from a person between 18 and 65 years old who received the Ad26.COV2.S COVID-19 vaccine or a placebo. CDR3s include the opening cysteine and the closing phenylalanine or tryptophan. Each record gives: V gene, clone size, J gene, D gene, CDR3 DNA, CDR3 protein. D genes are given only for firm matches. The listing skips clone size in some rows; elsewhere it reads once, few, many or a size class.

TRBV5-6	few	TRBJ1-3	NA	TGTGCCAGCAGCTTGGGAGGGGTGGCTGGAAACACCATATATTTT	CASSLGGVAGNTIYF
TRBV25-1	NA	TRBJ1-2	NA	TGTGCCAGCAGTGAAGGAAGCTATGGCTACACCTTC	CASSEGSYGYTF
TRBV7-9	NA	TRBJ1-4	NA	TGTGCCAGCAGCACAGGGTCGGGTATCGGAGAAAAACTGTTTTTT	CASSTGSGIGEKLFF
TRBV30	NA	TRBJ1-6	TRBD1	TGTGCCGGACAAACTGGGACAGTAAGCAATTCACCCCTCCACTTT	CAGQTGTVSNSPLHF
TRBV4-3	NA	TRBJ2-7	TRBD1	TGCGCCAGCAGCCAAGATAGGGGGACAGGGGCTTCCGAGCAGTACTTC	CASSQDRGTGASEQYF
TRBV6-1	NA	TRBJ2-1	NA	TGTGCCAGCAGTGAGGACGGTTACAATGAGCAGTTCTTC	CASSEDGYNEQFF
TRBV6-6	NA	TRBJ2-2	TRBD2	TGTGCCAGCAGACCGCTAGCGGGAGAGGCCGGGGAGCTGTTTTTT	CASRPLAGEAGELFF
TRBV5-1	NA	TRBJ1-6	NA	TGCGCCAGCGCGCCCGGACCCACCAGTTCACCCCTCCACTTT	CASAPGPTSSPLHF
TRBV29-1	NA	TRBJ2-2	NA	TGCAGCGTCGTAGTGATGAACACCGGGGAGCTGTTTTTT	CSVVVMNTGELFF
TRBV10-2	NA	TRBJ2-7	NA	TGCGCCAGCACCCTTGCGACAGCCCCTTCCTACGAGCAGTACTTC	CASTLATAPSYEQYF
TRBV2	NA	TRBJ1-4	NA	TGTGCCAGCAGTCCCGGCAACCAGGGAGATTATGAAAAACTGTTTTTT	CASSPGNQGDYEKLFF
TRBV4-2	NA	TRBJ2-1	NA	TGTGCCAGCAGCCAAGAAACGGCAGGGTCCTACAATGAGCAGTTCTTC	CASSQETAGSYNEQFF
TRBV21-1	NA	TRBJ1-6	NA	TGTGCCAGCAGCCACAGAGGAAAGGGGGACAGCTCCTATAATTCACCCCTCCACTTT	CASSHRGKGDSSYNSPLHF
TRBV29-1	NA	TRBJ2-6	NA	TGCAGCGTTGAAGATCTAATGGTGTCTGGGGCCAACGTCCTGACTTTC	CSVEDLMVSGANVLTF
TRBV27	NA	TRBJ2-1	NA	TGTGCCAGCAGTCCCTGGGCAGACTACAATGAGCAGTTCTTC	CASSPWADYNEQFF
TRBV5-1	NA	TRBJ1-4	NA	TGCGCCAGCAGCTTGGACGCGGGGGCAGGGAACGAAAAACTGTTTTTT	CASSLDAGAGNEKLFF
TRBV14	NA	TRBJ1-2	NA	TGTGCCAGCAGCCCGTTGACAGACTATGGCTACACCTTC	CASSPLTDYGYTF
TRBV10-3	NA	TRBJ1-2	NA	TGTGCCACAGGGAGGGGCGACGGGTATGGCTACACCTTC	CATGRGDGYGYTF
TRBV6-1	NA	TRBJ1-5	NA	TGTGCCAGCAGTGAGAGGATCGACTATAGCAATCAGCCCCAGCATTTT	CASSERIDYSNQPQHF
TRBV20-1	NA	TRBJ2-1	NA	TGCAGTGTTGCCGAACGTGAGCAGTTCTTC	CSVAEREQFF
TRBV3-1/TRBV3-2	many	TRBJ1-1	NA	TGTGCCAGCAGCCAAGATCGAGAGGGAGTGGAAGCTTTCTTT	CASSQDREGVEAFF
TRBV12-3/TRBV12-4	NA	TRBJ1-1	NA	TGTGCCAGCAGACGACAGAACACTGAAGCTTTCTTT	CASRRQNTEAFF
TRBV18	few	TRBJ1-2	NA	TGTGCCAGCTCATCCAACATAGACTGGTTCTACGGCTACACCTTC	CASSSNIDWFYGYTF
TRBV30	few	TRBJ2-7	TRBD2	TGTGCCTGGAGAGGGGCTAGCGGGAGCTCCTACGAGCAGTACTTC	CAWRGASGSSYEQYF
TRBV19	NA	TRBJ2-5	TRBD2	TGTGCCAGTAGACCAACTATGACAACTAGCGGGGAGACCCAGTACTTC	CASRPTMTTSGETQYF